This T cell receptor beta chain emerged from a study of early T cells in non-severe SARS-CoV-2 infection. CDR3 length equals 16 residues. Germline CDR1 is MNHEY and CDR2 is SVGAGI. Trimming removed 0 bases from V and 1 base from J; junction bases left unmatched: 5. This clonotype was recorded at least ten times. In TCRdb, the 5' RACE reads were re-called with MiXCR into one record per CDR3 protein. Here the sample spans about 29,000 distinct CDR3 sequences, around 5.9% being singletons. This chain connects TRBV6-5 to TRBJ2-5, with TRBD2 matching over 7 bases. The sequence came from an adult who was a healthcare worker with PCR-confirmed SARS-CoV-2 infection or an uninfected control (not recorded which). Sequenced input: whole blood. The CDR3 DNA is TGTGCCAGCAGTTACTCGATTTCGGGGGGCCAAGAGACCCAGTACTTC. Amino acid sequence: CASSYSISGGQETQYF.